This T cell receptor beta chain was sequenced in a study of shared clonotypes between healthy human individuals (dated by TCRdb to between 2020 and 2021). Study-wide context: A couple of women and three men aged 18 to 49 years were included in the cohort. For each donor, CD4 naive and CD4 memory were each run on three plates, CD8 naive on two plates, and CD8 memory on one plate. The study deeply sequenced blood TCR repertoires of five healthy adults to estimate repertoire size and the extent of clonotype sharing between individuals. Libraries were prepared and TCR repertoires were sequenced by different laboratories using diverse techniques, in order to increase sequencing depth and limit assay-specific biases. Leukapheresis yielded between about 0.9 and 10 billion PBMCs per donor. What the research found in general, with its limitations: Sampling was restricted to blood, and TCR repertoires in tissues likely differ from the TCR repertoires found in blood. Naive subsets generally had larger estimated clonotype richness than memory subsets did. About 4.5% of naive CD4, 3% to 3.5% of naive CD8, approximately 2% of memory CD4, and 0.35% to 0.5% of memory CD8 clonotypes were shared across several donors. Even with the large sequencing depth, rarefaction of the sorted-subset datasets indicated that sequencing was incomplete. Pairwise subsampling indicated that sequencing depth was expected to affect the degree of clonotype sharing among donors. Because the study included a small number of donors, the genetic and exposure-history diversity represented was limited. Compared with non-shared clonotypes, clonotypes shared by all four sorted-subset donors had higher generation probabilities.

Using the deep immunoSEQ assay, multiplex PCR amplified TCR CDR3 regions from genomic DNA. Genomic DNA extracted from each cell subset was distributed evenly over all wells of several immunoSEQ 96-well plates, and each plate served as one replicate. Each replicate PCR for sorted subsets received about 180 ng genomic DNA, equal to about 29,000 T cell genomes. The purified libraries were quantified using a Qubit 3.0 fluorometer, sized with a Bioanalyzer 2100, and then quantified again using the KAPA Library Quantification kit. A separate single-read 150-cycle Illumina NextSeq 550 flow cell was used to sequence each immunoSEQ 96-well plate. The authors processed their data as follows. Because the immunoSEQ output held only junctional sequences and lacked quality scores, the filtering could not match the filtering applied to full-length reads. Sequences were annotated with PyIR, a Python wrapper for IgBLAST v1.9, and V/J genes and CDR3 were assigned using IMGT germline references. Reads were filtered out if the reads had weak V/J assignments (E-value above 1e-6), no CDR3, stop codons, out-of-frame junctions, or ambiguous translated residues. V3J clonotypes were defined by identical inferred V gene, J gene, and CDR3 amino acid sequence. Percentage overlap between repertoires was calculated by dividing the number of shared unique clonotypes by the size of the smaller repertoire. Richness of each repertoire was evaluated using RTK rarefaction, the Chao1 estimator, and Recon v2.1 estimates of unobserved clonotypes. OLGA was used to compute generation probabilities for all TCRbeta clonotypes that the gDNA method yielded from a handful of donors. TCRdb obtained this table from immuneACCESS and retained in-frame rearrangements with V and J assigned. These tables miss some clones; where compared with another copy, unresolved V genes account for less than half of the shortfall, and the remainder is unexplained. V, J and clone size are those of that table, while D and trimming were read from the DNA. This sample has roughly 2.5 million clones in its table, and approximately 94% of those were observed once. The ten largest clones take up 0.11% to 0.15% of the sample.

Concerning this clone itself: It lacks a known antigen. No much larger clone is present one base from it, and per-base qualities are unavailable.

The donors were healthy, HIV-negative adults who had no recently reported acute infections or vaccinations. Every donor was a Caucasian adult living in Nashville, Tennessee, USA. CD4+ T cells were enriched by magnetic negative selection; naive cells were then positively selected on CD45RA, and the negative fraction formed the memory subset. Blood was obtained by leukapheresis, after which PBMCs were separated by Ficoll-Histopaque density gradient centrifugation and cryopreserved in liquid nitrogen vapor phase. Purity and quantity of every magnetically sorted T cell population were checked by analytical flow cytometry. From each sorted fraction, genomic DNA was isolated and quantified by UV absorbance on a Nanodrop 2000c. This clonotype was obtained from a man aged 18 to 30 in good health. The material sequenced was naive CD4+ T cells sorted from blood. This sample's cell subset or site label indicates: CD45RA+ positively selected.

This receptor has the CDR3 CAISESVGRSEQFF. The bases are TGTGCCATCAGTGAGTCGGTGGGACGAAGTGAGCAGTTCTTC. The sequence is built from TRBV10-3 and TRBJ2-1; the D gene assignment is perhaps TRBD1 or TRBD2, with each matching 5 bases. CDR1 and CDR2 are drawn from the germline V gene: ENHRY, SYGVKD. The CDR3 contains 14 residues, cysteine and phenylalanine counted. Only the CDR3 region is kept as DNA, spanning 42 bases read in frame from base 1. Relative to germline, V is 0 bases shorter and J is 9 bases shorter, with 12 bases between their ends.